The subject of this entry is one T cell receptor (beta chain). The source of the sample is a study of T cell changes during pregnancy in multiple sclerosis. The CDR3 runs to 16 residues. CDR1 and CDR2 from the germline V gene are SGHRS and YFSETQ. The junction had 12 bases not matched to a gene; V was cut back by 0 bases and J by 9 bases. Assay: immunoSEQ multiplex PCR; the TCRdb copy retains only in-frame clones and omits some. Of about 40,000 clones listed, roughly 92% are singletons. This receptor was taken from a female donor with multiple sclerosis, enrolled in a pregnancy study. The V gene is TRBV5-1, the J gene TRBJ2-7; 10 bases are shared with TRBD2. The sequenced sample was CD4+ T cells from peripheral blood mononuclear cells, obtained before pregnancy. The CDR3 DNA reads TGCGCCAGCAGCTTGGACTTGGCTAGCGGGAGCAGTGTGCAGTACTTC. Encoded protein: CASSLDLASGSSVQYF. The whole variable domain, filled in from reference TRBV5-1 and TRBJ2-7, reads KAGVTQTPRYLIKTRGQQVTLSCSPISGHRSVSWYQQTPGQGLQFLFEYFSETQRNKGNFPGRFSGRQFSNSRSEMNVSTLELGDSALYLCASSLDLASGSSVQYFGPGTRLTVT.